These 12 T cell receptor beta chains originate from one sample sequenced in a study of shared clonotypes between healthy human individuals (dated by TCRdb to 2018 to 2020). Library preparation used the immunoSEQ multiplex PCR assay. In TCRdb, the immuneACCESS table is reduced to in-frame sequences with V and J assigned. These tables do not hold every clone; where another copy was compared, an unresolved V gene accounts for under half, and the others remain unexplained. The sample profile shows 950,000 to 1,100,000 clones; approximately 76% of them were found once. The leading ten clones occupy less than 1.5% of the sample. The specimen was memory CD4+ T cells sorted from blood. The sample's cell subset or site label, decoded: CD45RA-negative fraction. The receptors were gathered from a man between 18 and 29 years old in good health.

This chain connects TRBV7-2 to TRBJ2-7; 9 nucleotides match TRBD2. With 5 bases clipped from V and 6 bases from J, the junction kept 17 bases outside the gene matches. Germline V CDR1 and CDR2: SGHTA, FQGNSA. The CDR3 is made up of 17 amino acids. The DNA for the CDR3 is TGTGCCAGCAGCCTAGGGCTAGCGGGAATAAGGGCGGCCGAGCAGTACTTC. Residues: CASSLGLAGIRAAEQYF.

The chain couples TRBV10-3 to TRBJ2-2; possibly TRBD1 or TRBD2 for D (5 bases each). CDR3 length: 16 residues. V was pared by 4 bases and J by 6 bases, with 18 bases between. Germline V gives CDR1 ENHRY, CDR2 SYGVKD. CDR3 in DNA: TGTGCCATCAGTGGAGCTGGGACCGGCGGCGCCGGGGAGCTGTTTTTT. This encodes CAISGAGTGGAGELFF.

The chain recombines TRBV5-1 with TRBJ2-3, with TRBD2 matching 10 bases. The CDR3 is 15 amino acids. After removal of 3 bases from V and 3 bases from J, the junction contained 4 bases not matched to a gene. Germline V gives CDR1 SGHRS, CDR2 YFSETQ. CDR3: CASSSGLADTDTQYF. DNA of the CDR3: TGCGCCAGCAGCTCTGGACTAGCGGATACAGATACGCAGTATTTT.

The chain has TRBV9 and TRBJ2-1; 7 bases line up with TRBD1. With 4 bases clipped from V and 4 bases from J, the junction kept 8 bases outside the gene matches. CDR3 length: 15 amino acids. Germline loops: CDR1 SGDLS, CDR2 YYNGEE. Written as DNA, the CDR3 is TGTGCCAGCAGCCTCTCGGGACAGCTGTACAATGAGCAGTTCTTC. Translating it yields CASSLSGQLYNEQFF. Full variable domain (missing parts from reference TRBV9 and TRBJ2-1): DSGVTQTPKHLITATGQRVTLRCSPRSGDLSVYWYQQSLDQGLQFLIQYYNGEERAKGNILERFSAQQFPDLHSELNLSSLELGDSALYFCASSLSGQLYNEQFFGPGTRLTVL.

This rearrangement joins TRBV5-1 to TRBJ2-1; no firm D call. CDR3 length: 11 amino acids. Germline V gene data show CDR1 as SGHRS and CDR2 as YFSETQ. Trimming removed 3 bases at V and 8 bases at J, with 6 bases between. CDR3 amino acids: CASSYRHEQFF. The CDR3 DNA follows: TGCGCCAGCAGCTATCGGCATGAGCAGTTCTTC.

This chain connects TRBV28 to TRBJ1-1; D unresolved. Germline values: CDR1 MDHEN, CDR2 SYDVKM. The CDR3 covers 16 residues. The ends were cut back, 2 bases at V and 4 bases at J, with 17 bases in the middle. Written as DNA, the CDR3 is TGTGCCAGCAGTTTAGAGGCCCCCGGGGAGGGCACTGAAGCTTTCTTT. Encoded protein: CASSLEAPGEGTEAFF.

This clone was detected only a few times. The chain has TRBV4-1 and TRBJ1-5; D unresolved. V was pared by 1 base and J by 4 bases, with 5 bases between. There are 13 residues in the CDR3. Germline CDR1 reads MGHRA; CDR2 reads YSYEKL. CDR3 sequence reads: CASSQAVNQPQHF. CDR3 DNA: TGCGCCAGCAGCCAAGCGGTAAATCAGCCCCAGCATTTT.

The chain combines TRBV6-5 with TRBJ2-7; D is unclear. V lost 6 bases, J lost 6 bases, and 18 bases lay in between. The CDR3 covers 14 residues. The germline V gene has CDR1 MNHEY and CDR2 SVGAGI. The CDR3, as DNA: TGTGCCAGCAGCCACCTGTCCGGACCGGGCGAGCAGTACTTC. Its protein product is CASSHLSGPGEQYF.

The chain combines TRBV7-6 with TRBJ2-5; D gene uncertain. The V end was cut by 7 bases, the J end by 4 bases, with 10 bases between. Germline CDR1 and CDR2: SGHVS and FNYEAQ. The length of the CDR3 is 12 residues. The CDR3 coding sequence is TGTGCCAGCAACAGACCGGCAGAGACCCAGTACTTC. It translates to CASNRPAETQYF.

The CDR3 spells CAWSVDTGELFF. Written as DNA, the CDR3 is TGTGCCTGGAGTGTGGACACCGGGGAGCTGTTTTTT. This chain connects TRBV30 to TRBJ2-2; D remains unclear. V was shortened by 0 bases and J by 3 bases, with 2 bases between the two germline ends. Looked up from germline, CDR1 is GTSNPN and CDR2 is SVGIG (reference sequence). CDR3 length equals 12 residues.

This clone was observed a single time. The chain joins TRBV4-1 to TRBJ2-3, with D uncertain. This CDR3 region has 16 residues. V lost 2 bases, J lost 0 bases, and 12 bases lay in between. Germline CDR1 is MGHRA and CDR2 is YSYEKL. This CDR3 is CASSQQDGLSTDTQYF. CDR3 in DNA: TGCGCCAGCAGCCAACAAGACGGCCTTAGCACAGATACGCAGTATTTT.

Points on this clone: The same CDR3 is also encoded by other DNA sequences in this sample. The CDR3 bases are TGTGCCAGCAGCCCTCTTACCTACGAGCAGTACTTC. It codes for CASSPLTYEQYF. The chain combines TRBV6-6 with TRBJ2-7; D ambiguous. This CDR3 spans 12 amino acids. Germline V gene data show CDR1 as MNHNY and CDR2 as SVGAGI (reference sequence). V was shortened by 6 bases and J by 2 bases, with 8 bases between the two germline ends.